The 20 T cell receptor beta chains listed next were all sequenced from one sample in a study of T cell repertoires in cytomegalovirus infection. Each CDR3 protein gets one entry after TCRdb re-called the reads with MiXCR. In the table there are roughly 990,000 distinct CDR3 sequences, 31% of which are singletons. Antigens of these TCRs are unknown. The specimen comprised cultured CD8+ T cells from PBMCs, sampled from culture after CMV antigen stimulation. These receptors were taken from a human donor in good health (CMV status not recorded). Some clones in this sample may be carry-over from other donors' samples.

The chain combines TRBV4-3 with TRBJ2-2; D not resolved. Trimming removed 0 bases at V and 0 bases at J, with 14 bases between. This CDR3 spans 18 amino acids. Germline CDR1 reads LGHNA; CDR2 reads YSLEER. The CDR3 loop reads CASSQDAVRAPNTGELFF. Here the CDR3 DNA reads TGCGCCAGCAGCCAAGATGCGGTAAGGGCTCCGAACACCGGGGAGCTGTTTTTT.

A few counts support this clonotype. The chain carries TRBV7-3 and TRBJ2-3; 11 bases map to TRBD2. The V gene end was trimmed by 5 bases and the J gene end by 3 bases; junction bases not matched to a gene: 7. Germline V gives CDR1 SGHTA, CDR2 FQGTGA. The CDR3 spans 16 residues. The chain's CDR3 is CASSLFSGGATDTQYF. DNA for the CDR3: TGTGCCAGCAGCCTATTTAGCGGGGGGGCAACAGATACGCAGTATTTT.

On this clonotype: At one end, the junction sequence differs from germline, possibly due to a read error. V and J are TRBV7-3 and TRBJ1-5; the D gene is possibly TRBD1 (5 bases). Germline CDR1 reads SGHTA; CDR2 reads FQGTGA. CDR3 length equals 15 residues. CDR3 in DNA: TGTGCCAACAGCCGGGTGGGGGAGGCGGTTCAGCCCCAGCATTTT. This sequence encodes CANSRVGEAVQPQHF. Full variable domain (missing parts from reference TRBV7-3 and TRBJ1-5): GAGVSQTPSNKVTEKGKYVELRCDPISGHTALYWYRQSLGQGPEFLIYFQGTGAADDSGLPNDRFFAVRPEGSVSTLKIQRTERGDSAVYLCANSRVGEAVQPQHFGDGTRLSIL.

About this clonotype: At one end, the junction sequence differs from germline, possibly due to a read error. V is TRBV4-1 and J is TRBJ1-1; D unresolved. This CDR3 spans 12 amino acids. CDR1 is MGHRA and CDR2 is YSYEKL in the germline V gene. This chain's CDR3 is CTSSNPGREAFF. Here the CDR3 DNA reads TGCACCAGCAGCAATCCGGGCCGCGAAGCTTTCTTT.

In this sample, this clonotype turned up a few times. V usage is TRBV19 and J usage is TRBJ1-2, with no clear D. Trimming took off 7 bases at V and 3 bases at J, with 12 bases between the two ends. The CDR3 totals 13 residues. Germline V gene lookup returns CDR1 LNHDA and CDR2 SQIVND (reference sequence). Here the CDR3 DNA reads TGTGCCAGTAAAGCGGACGGATACTATGGCTACACCTTC. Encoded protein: CASKADGYYGYTF.

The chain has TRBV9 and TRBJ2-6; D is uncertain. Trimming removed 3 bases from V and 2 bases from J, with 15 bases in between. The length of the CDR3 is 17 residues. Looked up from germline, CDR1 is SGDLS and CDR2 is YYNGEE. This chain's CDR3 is CASSETLEGAGANVLTF. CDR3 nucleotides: TGTGCCAGCAGCGAAACTTTGGAAGGTGCTGGGGCCAACGTCCTGACTTTC.

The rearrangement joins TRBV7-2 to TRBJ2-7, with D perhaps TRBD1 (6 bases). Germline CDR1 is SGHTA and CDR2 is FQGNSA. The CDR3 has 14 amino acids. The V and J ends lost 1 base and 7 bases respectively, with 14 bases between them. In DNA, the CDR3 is TGTGCCAGCAGCTTAGGGGGGCCAAAGGGGGAGCAGTACTTC. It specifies CASSLGGPKGEQYF.

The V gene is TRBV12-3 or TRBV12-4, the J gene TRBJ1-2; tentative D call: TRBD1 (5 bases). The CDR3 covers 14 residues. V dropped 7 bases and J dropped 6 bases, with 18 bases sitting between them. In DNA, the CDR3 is TGTGCCAGCACCTTATTCCCGGGACGCGATGGCTACACCTTC. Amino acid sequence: CASTLFPGRDGYTF.

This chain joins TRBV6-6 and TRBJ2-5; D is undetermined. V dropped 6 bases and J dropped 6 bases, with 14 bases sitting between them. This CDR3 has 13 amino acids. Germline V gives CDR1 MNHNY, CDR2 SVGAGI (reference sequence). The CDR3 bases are TGTGCCAGCAGGAGCTTTCAGACGCAGACCCAGTACTTC. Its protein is CASRSFQTQTQYF.

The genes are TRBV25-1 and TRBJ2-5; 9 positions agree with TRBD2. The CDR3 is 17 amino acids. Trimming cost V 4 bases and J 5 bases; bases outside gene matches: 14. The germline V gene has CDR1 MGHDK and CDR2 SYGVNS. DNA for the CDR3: TGTGCCAGCAGTGCTATACTAGCGGGCGGACCTGGGGAGACCCAGTACTTC. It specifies CASSAILAGGPGETQYF.

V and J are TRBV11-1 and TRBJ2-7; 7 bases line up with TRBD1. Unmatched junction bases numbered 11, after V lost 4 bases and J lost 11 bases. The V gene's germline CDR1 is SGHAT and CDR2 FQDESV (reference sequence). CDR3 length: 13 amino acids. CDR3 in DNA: TGTGCCAGCAGCTCCCGGGACAGATTCGTGGAGTACTTC. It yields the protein CASSSRDRFVEYF.

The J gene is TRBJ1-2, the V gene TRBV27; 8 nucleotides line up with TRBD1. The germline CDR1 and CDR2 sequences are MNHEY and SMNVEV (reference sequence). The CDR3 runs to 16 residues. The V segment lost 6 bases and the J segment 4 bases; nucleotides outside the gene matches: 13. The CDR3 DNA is TGTGCCAGCAGCCCAGCCCGACAGGGGCCCATCTATGGCTACACCTTC. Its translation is CASSPARQGPIYGYTF.

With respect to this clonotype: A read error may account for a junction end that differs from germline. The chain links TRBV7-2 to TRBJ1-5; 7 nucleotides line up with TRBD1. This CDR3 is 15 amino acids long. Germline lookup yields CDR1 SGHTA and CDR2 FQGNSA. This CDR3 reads CPSSMTTGYNQPQHF. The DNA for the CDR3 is TGTCCCAGCAGCATGACGACAGGGTACAATCAGCCCCAGCATTTT.

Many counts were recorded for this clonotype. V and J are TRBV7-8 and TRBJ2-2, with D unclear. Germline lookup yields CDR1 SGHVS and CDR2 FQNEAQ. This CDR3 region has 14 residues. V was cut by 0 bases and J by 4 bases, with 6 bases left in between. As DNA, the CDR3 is TGTGCCAGCAGCTTAGCGGGCACCACCGGGGAGCTGTTTTTT. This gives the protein CASSLAGTTGELFF.

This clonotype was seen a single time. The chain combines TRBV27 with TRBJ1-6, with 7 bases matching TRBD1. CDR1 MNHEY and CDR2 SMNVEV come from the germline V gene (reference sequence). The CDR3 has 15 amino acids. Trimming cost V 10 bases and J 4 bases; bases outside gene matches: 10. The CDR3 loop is CATTGDSLYNSPLHF. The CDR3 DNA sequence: TGTGCCACCACTGGGGACAGTTTATATAATTCACCCCTCCACTTT.

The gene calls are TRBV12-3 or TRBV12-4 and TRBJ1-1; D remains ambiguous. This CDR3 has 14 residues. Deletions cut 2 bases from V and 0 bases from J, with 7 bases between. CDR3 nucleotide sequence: TGTGCCAGCAGTTTATATACTATGAACACTGAAGCTTTCTTT. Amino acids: CASSLYTMNTEAFF.

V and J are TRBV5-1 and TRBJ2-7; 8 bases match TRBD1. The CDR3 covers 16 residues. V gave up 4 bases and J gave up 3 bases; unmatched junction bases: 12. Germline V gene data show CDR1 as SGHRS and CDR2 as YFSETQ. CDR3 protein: CASSGWTGRLSYEQYF. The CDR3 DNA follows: TGCGCCAGCAGCGGCTGGACAGGGAGGTTGAGCTACGAGCAGTACTTC. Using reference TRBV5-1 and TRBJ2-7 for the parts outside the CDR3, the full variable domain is KAGVTQTPRYLIKTRGQQVTLSCSPISGHRSVSWYQQTPGQGLQFLFEYFSETQRNKGNFPGRFSGRQFSNSRSEMNVSTLELGDSALYLCASSGWTGRLSYEQYFGPGTRLTVT.

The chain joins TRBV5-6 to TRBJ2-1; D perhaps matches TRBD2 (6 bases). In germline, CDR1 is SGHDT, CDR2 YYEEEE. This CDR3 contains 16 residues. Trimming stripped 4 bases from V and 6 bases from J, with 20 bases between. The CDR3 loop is CASSKRVRLGGNEQFF. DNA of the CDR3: TGTGCCAGCAGCAAGCGGGTTCGTCTCGGTGGCAATGAGCAGTTCTTC.

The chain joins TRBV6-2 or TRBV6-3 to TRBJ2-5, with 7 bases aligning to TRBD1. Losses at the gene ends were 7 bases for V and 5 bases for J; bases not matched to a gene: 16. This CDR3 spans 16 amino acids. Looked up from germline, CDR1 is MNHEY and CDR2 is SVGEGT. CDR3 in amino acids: CASNIPTGAERETQYF. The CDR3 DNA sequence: TGTGCCAGCAACATCCCCACAGGGGCCGAGAGGGAGACCCAGTACTTC.

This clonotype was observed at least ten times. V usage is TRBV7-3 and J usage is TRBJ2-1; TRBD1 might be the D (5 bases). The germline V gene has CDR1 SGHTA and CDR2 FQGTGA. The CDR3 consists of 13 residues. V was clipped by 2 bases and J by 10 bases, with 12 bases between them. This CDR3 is CASSLGQGSEQFF. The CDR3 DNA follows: TGTGCCAGCAGCTTAGGGCAGGGTTCGGAGCAGTTCTTC.